This entry concerns a single TCR beta chain. The target antigen is unknown. This entry comes from a study of T cell responses to AZD1222 COVID-19 vaccine. Study-wide findings and caveats: Every sample of the repertoires postdated the peak T cell response.

TCRdb's copy holds only in-frame clones and misses some; the assay was immunoSEQ multiplex PCR. Found here are approximately 150,000 clones, over 90% of them singletons; the top ten hold about 5%. V was shortened by 7 bases and J by 4 bases, with 14 bases between the two germline ends. Germline CDR1 reads LNHDA; CDR2 reads SQIVND (reference sequence). This CDR3 region has 14 residues. This clonotype originated in an adult in good health. The genes are TRBV19 and TRBJ1-3, with D perhaps matching TRBD1 (6 bases). Sequences were derived from peripheral blood, sampled on day 0 of AZD1222 vaccination. CDR3: CASKEGEPGNTIYF. The CDR3 nucleotides read TGTGCCAGTAAAGAGGGGGAGCCCGGAAACACCATATATTTT.